Below, one TCR beta chain is given with its context. Its specificity is not known. This record comes from a study of cytomegalovirus exposure and HLA in healthy donors. Background on the study: The Caucasian-associated ancestry cluster contained about 80% of the roughly 370 genotyped donors.

Study-level findings and limits: Exclusion as indistinguishable affected some V segments, including TRBV6-2 and TRBV6-3.

The CDR3 extends over 15 amino acids. In germline, CDR1 is SGHKS, CDR2 YYEKEE (reference sequence). Trimming took 2 bases from V and 4 from J, leaving 15 bases between them. The PCR made use of 60 Vbeta and 13 Jbeta primers. Assay: immunoSEQ multiplex PCR; the TCRdb copy retains only in-frame clones and omits some. The sample carries about 180,000 clones, about four fifths recorded once. What was sequenced was PBMCs. The receptor's source is a middle-aged man in good health and CMV-seronegative. The chain is built from TRBV5-5 and TRBJ1-1; tentative D call: TRBD1 (6 bases). The CDR3 loop is CASSFVGQGITEAFF. Here the CDR3 DNA reads TGTGCCAGCAGCTTTGTAGGGCAGGGGATCACTGAAGCTTTCTTT.